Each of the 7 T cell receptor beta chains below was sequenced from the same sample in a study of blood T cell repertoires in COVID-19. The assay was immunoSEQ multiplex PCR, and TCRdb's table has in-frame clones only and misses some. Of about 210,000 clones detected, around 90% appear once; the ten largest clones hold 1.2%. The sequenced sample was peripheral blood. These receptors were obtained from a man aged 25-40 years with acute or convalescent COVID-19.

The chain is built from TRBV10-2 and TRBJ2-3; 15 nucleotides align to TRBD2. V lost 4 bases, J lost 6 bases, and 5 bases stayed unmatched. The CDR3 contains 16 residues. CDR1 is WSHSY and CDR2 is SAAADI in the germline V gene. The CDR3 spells CASSGGGLAGGDTQYF. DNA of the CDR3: TGCGCCAGCAGTGGTGGGGGACTAGCGGGAGGCGATACGCAGTATTTT.

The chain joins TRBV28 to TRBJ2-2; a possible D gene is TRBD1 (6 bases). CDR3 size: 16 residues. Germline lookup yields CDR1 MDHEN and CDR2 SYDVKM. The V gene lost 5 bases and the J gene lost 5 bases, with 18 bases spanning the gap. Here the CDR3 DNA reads TGTGCCAGCAGTCCATTAACAGGGTGGGGAACCGGGGAGCTGTTTTTT. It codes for CASSPLTGWGTGELFF. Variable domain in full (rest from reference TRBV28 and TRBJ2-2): DVKVTQSSRYLVKRTGEKVFLECVQDMDHENMFWYRQDPGLGLRLIYFSYDVKMKEKGDIPEGYSVSREKKERFSLILESASTNQTSMYLCASSPLTGWGTGELFFGEGSRLTVL.

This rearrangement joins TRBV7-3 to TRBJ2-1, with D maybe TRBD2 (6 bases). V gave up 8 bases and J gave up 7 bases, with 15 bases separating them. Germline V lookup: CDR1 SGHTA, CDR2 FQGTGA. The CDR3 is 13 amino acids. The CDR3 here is CASGPRAGNEQFF. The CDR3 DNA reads TGTGCCAGCGGACCCAGGGCGGGGAATGAGCAGTTCTTC.

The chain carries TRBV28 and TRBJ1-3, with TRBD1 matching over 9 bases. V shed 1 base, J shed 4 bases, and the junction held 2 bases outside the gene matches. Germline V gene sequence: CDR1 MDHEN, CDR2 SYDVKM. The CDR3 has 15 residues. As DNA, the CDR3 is TGTGCCAGCAGTTTATTGGGGACAGGGGGAAACACCATATATTTT. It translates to CASSLLGTGGNTIYF.

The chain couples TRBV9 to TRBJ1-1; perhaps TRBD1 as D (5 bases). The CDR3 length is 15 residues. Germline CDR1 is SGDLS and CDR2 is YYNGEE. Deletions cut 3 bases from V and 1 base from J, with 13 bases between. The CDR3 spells CASSEDPQGNTEAFF. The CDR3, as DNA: TGTGCCAGCAGCGAAGACCCCCAGGGGAACACTGAAGCTTTCTTT.

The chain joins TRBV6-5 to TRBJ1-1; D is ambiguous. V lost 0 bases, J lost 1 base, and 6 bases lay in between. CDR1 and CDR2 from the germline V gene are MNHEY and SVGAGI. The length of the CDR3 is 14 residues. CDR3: CASSYSYRNTEAFF. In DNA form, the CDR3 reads TGTGCCAGCAGTTACTCCTACAGGAACACTGAAGCTTTCTTT.

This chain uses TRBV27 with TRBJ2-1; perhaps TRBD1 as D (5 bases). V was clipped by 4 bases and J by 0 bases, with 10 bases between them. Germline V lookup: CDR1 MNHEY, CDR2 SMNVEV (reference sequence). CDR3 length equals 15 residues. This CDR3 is CASSSDRSSYNEQFF. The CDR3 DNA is TGTGCCAGCAGTTCCGACAGAAGCTCCTACAATGAGCAGTTCTTC.